This T cell receptor (beta chain) emerged from a study of cytomegalovirus exposure and HLA in healthy donors. General observations from the study: The classifier reportedly diagnosed cytomegalovirus status with high sensitivity and specificity. Association of some 18,000 TCR beta sequences with HLA alleles was found at 0.05 false discovery rate in a later analysis.

The study ran its PCR with 60 Vbeta and 13 Jbeta primers. The assay was immunoSEQ multiplex PCR, and TCRdb's table has in-frame clones only and misses some. Among 150,000 to 200,000 clones, 75% were seen once, and the ten largest hold about 4.9%. The CDR3 consists of 15 residues. Germline CDR1 reads SGHAT; CDR2 reads FQNNGV. Germline trimming cut 1 base from V and 5 bases from J; bases unmatched to any gene: 4. With respect to this clone: What it binds is not known.

The chain links TRBV11-2 to TRBJ1-5, with 8 bases identical to TRBD1. The source is a male donor in good health and CMV-seronegative. Sequencing used PBMCs. CDR3 in DNA: TGTGCCAGCAGCTTAGTGGGGACAGGAGATCAGCCCCAGCATTTT. Its protein is CASSLVGTGDQPQHF.